The present entry profiles one T cell receptor beta chain with its context. The target antigen is unknown. The source of the sample is a study of response to subunit inactivated influenza vaccine. TCRdb reprocessed the RT-PCR reads via MiXCR and lists one record per CDR3 protein. The sample records 650,000 to 850,000 distinct CDR3 sequences, over 11% being singletons. The CDR3 covers 16 residues. V was pared by 5 bases and J by 0 bases, with 6 bases of the junction left unmatched. CDR1 is SGHAT and CDR2 is FQNNGV in the germline V gene. General observations from the study: Authors suggested that a seasonal influenza vaccination recruits few new T cells each time.

This receptor was taken from a man over 45 who received an inactivated influenza vaccine. Sequences were derived from PBMCs from blood, sampled less than 15 days before vaccination. The chain carries TRBV11-2 and TRBJ2-1, with 8 bases that match TRBD2. CDR3 protein: CASSLKRGSSYNEQFF. The CDR3 DNA reads TGTGCCAGCAGCCTCAAGCGGGGGAGCTCCTACAATGAGCAGTTCTTC.